This T cell receptor beta chain was observed in a study of response to subunit inactivated influenza vaccine. Study results and caveats: Authors suggested each seasonal influenza vaccination recruits few new T cells.

TCRdb redid the calling of the RT-PCR reads with MiXCR, one entry per CDR3 protein. The sample contains roughly 700,000 distinct CDR3 sequences, approximately 15% of which appear only once. For this clonotype: Its target is not known.

The CDR3 is 16 amino acids. V lost 1 base and J lost 0, with 9 bases in between. Per the germline V gene, CDR1 is SNHLY and CDR2 is FYNNEI. The specimen was PBMCs from blood, collected 14 to 15 days before vaccination. This clonotype was sampled from a man aged 45 to 65 who received an inactivated influenza vaccine. The chain joins TRBV2 to TRBJ2-2, with a tentative D call TRBD2 (5 bases). The CDR3 sequence is CASSEVRAANTGELFF. The CDR3 region has the DNA TGTGCCAGCAGTGAAGTGAGGGCAGCGAACACCGGGGAGCTGTTTTTT.